Described below is a single T cell receptor beta chain sequence and its context. Its antigen is still unknown. The CDR3 is 17 residues long. Between the trimmed V and J ends, which lost 6 bases and 2 bases, there was a span of 17 bases. The sample belongs to a study of T-cell memory formation after mild COVID-19. Whole-study context: Clustering of TCRs was largely donor specific. Study results and limitations: CD4+ contracting clones were mainly CM and EM; CD8+ ones, EMRA.

TCRdb recomputed calls from the 5' RACE reads with MiXCR, one row per CDR3 protein. In the table there are under 450,000 distinct CDR3 sequences, under 15% of which are singletons. The receptor was derived from a young man who had mild COVID-19 (a few samples of this study predate the infection). Cell type and time point are not known. This chain links TRBV12-3 or TRBV12-4 with TRBJ2-6; D is undetermined. The sequencing input was PBMCs or a T cell subset sorted from them (not recorded which). CDR3 bases: TGTGCCAGCAGCCCTCGGGTTAGACCAGCTGGGGCCAACGTCCTGACTTTC. Translating it yields CASSPRVRPAGANVLTF.